This T cell receptor beta chain was obtained from a study of radiation and T cells in renal cell carcinoma (dated by TCRdb to about 2020). Notes on the research overall: TCR beta sequencing covered 50 or so samples in total, comprising some 26 tumors and 27 peripheral blood samples. In the 53 samples combined, 4 million to 5 million unique CDR3 nucleotide sequences were found, encoding about 2,700,000 unique CDR3 amino acid sequences. The final blood draw was performed at 4 weeks after radiation, at the same time as nephrectomy.

Results the study describes overall, beyond this receptor: Because the trial had a single-armed design, the trial could not examine how radiation dose or scheduling affected the TCR repertoire. An increase in top tumor clonotypes in blood was observed from baseline to 2 weeks post-radiation, followed by contraction by 4 weeks, which was taken to suggest transient expansion of tumor-resident clones. Changes in the blood repertoire were not tracked past 4 weeks after treatment. No pretreatment tumor biopsies were available, so the baseline intratumoral presence of clonotypes could not be determined.

The time point label, as the study defines it: blood 4 weeks post-SBRT, at nephrectomy. The sample's treatment or condition label, in plain terms: 15 Gy SBRT to primary tumor, nephrectomy 4 weeks later. Samples were obtained from a clinical trial, in which 15 Gy stereotactic body radiation therapy was delivered to primary renal cell carcinomas and nephrectomy was performed 4 weeks later. To follow tumor-enriched clonotypes, serial peripheral blood was collected from radiation-treated patients at baseline and at 2 weeks and 4 weeks after SBRT. All patients had renal cell carcinoma with clear cell pathology. The QIAamp DNA Blood Mini Kit (Qiagen) was used to prepare genomic DNA for TCR sequencing. Only samples passing all quality control checks were included in the analyses. TCR beta libraries were generated from genomic DNA with the immunoSEQ kit, following the manufacturer's recommendations. To prepare libraries, a first multiplex PCR with proprietary primers was run, followed by a second PCR that added unique barcodes, and a bead cleanup was done after each round. Each sample batch included a kit-provided positive control reaction and a negative control reaction. The final libraries underwent checking on an Agilent 4200 TapeStation D1000 ScreenTape, volumetric pooling, and quantification by qPCR. Sequencing ran on an Illumina NextSeq500 with a MidOutput 150-cycle cartridge, using 156 Read1 and 15 Index1 cycles with kit custom primers. The pooled library was loaded at roughly 0.92 pM with an approximately 21% PhiX control spike-in. The source study handled its data this way. The vendor-processed data were analyzed in R, and a clonotype was defined as all T cells that share the same CDR3 nucleotide sequence. For clone abundance analyses, frequencies were normalized to the 10,000 most abundant clones per sample. Before analysis, public T cell clones were removed, and these numbered fewer than five per sample on average. An abundance difference of at least 32-fold between compartments was the criterion for calling clonotypes tumor-enriched or baseline blood-enriched. A beta-binomial differential abundance model was used to identify clonotypes that expanded or contracted between blood time points. The Baroni-Urbani and Buser coefficient was used to measure tumor-blood repertoire similarity, and groups were compared with two-tailed Wilcoxon tests in R. TCRdb's version of the immuneACCESS table is confined to in-frame rearrangements and falls short of the full clone set. An unresolved V gene accounts for under half of the shortfall where checked; the remainder is of unknown origin. Clone size and V and J calls were adopted from that table, with D and trimming inferred from the DNA. The sample table records tens of thousands of clones; 70% to 90% of these occur just once. The ten largest account for approximately 9.6% of the sample.

The germline V gene specifies SGHVS as CDR1 and FNYEAQ as CDR2. A distance of 11 bases separates the germline ends of V and J, which lose 4 bases and 0 bases respectively. Counted from cysteine to phenylalanine, this CDR3 has 15 amino acids. Only the CDR3 DNA stays, 45 bases, in frame from base 1. Concerning this clone: There is no known antigen for this receptor. Base-call qualities are not available, and no considerably larger clone is one nucleotide away.

The receptor's source is a man aged 50 to 59 with renal cell carcinoma. Recombination joined TRBV7-6 with TRBJ2-3, with the D gene not clear enough to name. Sequenced material: blood, taken from a patient whose treatment included radiotherapy and nephrectomy. The CDR3 region: CASSSHRLSTDTQYF. The DNA sequence is given as TGTGCCAGCAGCTCGCACCGACTGAGCACAGATACGCAGTATTTT.